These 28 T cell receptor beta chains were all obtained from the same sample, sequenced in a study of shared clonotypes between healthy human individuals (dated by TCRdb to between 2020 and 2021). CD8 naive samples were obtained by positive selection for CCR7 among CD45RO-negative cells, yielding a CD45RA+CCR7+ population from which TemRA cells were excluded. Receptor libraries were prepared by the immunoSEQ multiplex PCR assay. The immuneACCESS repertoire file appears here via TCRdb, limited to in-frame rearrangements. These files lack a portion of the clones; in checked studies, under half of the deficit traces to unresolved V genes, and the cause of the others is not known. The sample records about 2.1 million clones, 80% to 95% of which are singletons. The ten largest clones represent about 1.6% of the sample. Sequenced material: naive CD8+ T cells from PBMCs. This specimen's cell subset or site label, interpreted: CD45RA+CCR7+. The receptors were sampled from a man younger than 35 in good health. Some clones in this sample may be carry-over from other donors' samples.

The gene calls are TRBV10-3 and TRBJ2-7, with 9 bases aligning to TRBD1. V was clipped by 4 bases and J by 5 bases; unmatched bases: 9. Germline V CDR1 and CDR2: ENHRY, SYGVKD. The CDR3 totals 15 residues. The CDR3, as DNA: TGTGCCATCAGTGTACCAACGGACAGGGGCCACGAGCAGTACTTC. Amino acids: CAISVPTDRGHEQYF.

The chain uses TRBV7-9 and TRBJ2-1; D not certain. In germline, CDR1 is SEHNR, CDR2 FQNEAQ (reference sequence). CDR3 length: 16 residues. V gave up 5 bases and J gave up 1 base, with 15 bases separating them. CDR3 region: CASSPRRGPSYNEQFF. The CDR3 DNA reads TGTGCCAGCAGCCCCCGTAGAGGACCTTCCTACAATGAGCAGTTCTTC.

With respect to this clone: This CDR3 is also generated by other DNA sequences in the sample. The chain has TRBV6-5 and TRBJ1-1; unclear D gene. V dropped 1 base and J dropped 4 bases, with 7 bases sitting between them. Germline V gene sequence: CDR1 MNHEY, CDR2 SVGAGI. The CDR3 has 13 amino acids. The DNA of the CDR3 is TGTGCCAGCAGTTACTTGGAGGGCACTGAAGCTTTCTTT. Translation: CASSYLEGTEAFF.

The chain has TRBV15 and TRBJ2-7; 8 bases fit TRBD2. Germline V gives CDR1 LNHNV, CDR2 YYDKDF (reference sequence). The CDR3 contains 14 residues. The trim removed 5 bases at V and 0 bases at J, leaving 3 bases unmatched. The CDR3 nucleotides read TGTGCCACCAGCCGTAGCGGGGCCTCCTACGAGCAGTACTTC. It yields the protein CATSRSGASYEQYF.

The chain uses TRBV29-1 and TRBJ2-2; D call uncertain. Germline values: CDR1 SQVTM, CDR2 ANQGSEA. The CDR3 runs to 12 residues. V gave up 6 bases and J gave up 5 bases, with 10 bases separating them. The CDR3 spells CSVDGPTGELFF. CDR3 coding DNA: TGCAGCGTGGATGGACCAACCGGGGAGCTGTTTTTT.

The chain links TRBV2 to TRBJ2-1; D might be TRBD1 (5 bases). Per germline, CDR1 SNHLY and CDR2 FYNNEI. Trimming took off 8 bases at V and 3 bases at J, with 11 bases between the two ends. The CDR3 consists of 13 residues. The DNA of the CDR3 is TGTGCCAGCGATGGACAACACTACAATGAGCAGTTCTTC. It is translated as CASDGQHYNEQFF.

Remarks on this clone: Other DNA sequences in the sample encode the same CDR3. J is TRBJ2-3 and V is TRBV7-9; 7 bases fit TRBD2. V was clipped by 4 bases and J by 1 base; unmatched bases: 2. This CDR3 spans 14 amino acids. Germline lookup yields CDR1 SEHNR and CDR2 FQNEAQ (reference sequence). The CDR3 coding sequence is TGTGCCAGCAGCTCTAGCGGAGGCACAGATACGCAGTATTTT. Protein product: CASSSSGGTDTQYF.

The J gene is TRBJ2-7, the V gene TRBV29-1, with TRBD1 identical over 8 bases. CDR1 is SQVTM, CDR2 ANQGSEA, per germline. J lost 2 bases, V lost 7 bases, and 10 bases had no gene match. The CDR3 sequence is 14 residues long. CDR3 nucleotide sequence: TGCAGCGCTGCAATTCGGGACAGGACCTACGAGCAGTACTTC. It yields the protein CSAAIRDRTYEQYF.

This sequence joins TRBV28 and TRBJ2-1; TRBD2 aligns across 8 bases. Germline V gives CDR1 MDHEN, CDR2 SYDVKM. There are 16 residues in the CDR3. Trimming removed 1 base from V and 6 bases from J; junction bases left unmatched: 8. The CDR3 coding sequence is TGTGCCAGCAGTTTATCGGGACTAGATCTTAGCAATGAGCAGTTCTTC. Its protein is CASSLSGLDLSNEQFF.

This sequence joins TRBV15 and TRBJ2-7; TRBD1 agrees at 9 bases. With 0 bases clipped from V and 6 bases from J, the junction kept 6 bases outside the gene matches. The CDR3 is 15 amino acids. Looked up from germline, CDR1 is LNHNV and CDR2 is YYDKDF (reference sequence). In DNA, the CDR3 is TGTGCCACCAGCAGAGATATTTGGGACAGGGTCGAGCAGTACTTC. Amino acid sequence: CATSRDIWDRVEQYF.

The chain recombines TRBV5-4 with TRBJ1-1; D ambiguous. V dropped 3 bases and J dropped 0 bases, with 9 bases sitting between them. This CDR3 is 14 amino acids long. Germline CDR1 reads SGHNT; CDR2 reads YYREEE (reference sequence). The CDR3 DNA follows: TGTGCCAGCAGCTATGCGATCCTGAACACTGAAGCTTTCTTT. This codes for CASSYAILNTEAFF.

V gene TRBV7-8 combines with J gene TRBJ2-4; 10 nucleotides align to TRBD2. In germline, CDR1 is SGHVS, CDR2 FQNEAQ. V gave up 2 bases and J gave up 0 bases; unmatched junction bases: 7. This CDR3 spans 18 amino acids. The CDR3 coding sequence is TGTGCCAGCAGCTTATCGCTAGCGGGAGCAATAGCCAAAAACATTCAGTACTTC. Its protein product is CASSLSLAGAIAKNIQYF.

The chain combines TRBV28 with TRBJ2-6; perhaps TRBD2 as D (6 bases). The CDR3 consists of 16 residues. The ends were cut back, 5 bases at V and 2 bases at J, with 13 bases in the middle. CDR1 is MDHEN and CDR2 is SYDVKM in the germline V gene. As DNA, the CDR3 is TGTGCCAGCAGTCTCCTAAGGGAGGCTGGGGCCAACGTCCTGACTTTC. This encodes CASSLLREAGANVLTF.

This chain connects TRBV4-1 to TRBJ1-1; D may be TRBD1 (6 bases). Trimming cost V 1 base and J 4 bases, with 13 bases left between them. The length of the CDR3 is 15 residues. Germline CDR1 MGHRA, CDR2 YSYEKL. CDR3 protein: CASSQVRGASTEAFF. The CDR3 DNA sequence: TGCGCCAGCAGCCAAGTCCGGGGGGCGTCCACTGAAGCTTTCTTT.

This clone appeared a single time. The CDR3: CASSLAAHLGTGELFF. As DNA, the CDR3 is TGTGCCAGCAGCTTAGCGGCTCACCTGGGCACCGGGGAGCTGTTTTTT. The V call is TRBV7-9, the J call TRBJ2-2; D is uncertain. The V end lost 0 bases, the J end lost 4 bases, and 12 bases lay between the germline ends. This CDR3 spans 16 amino acids. The V gene's germline CDR1 is SEHNR and CDR2 FQNEAQ (reference sequence).

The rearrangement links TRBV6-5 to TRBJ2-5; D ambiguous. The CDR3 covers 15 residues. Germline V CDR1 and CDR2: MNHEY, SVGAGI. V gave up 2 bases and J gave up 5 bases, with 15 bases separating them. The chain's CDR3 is CASSYASGRSETQYF. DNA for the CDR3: TGTGCCAGCAGTTACGCGTCCGGGCGGTCTGAGACCCAGTACTTC.

DNA for the CDR3: TGTGCCATCAGTACGCCTAGCGGCCACACAGATACGCAGTATTTT. Amino acid sequence: CAISTPSGHTDTQYF. This chain joins TRBV10-3 and TRBJ2-3; 7 bases fit TRBD2. CDR1 ENHRY and CDR2 SYGVKD come from the germline V gene. V lost 5 bases to trimming and J lost 2 bases; unmatched junction nucleotides: 7. The CDR3 contains 15 residues.

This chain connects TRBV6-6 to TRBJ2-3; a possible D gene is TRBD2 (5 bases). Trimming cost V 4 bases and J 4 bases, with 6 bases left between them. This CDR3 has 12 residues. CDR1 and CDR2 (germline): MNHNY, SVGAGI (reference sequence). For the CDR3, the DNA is TGTGCCAGCAGTTCGGAGGCAGATACGCAGTATTTT. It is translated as CASSSEADTQYF.

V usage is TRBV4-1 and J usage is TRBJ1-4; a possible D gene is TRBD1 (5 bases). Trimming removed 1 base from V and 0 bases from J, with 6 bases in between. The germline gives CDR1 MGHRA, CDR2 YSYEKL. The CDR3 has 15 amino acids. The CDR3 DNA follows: TGCGCCAGCAGCCAAGGGGGGGCAACTAATGAAAAACTGTTTTTT. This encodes CASSQGGATNEKLFF.

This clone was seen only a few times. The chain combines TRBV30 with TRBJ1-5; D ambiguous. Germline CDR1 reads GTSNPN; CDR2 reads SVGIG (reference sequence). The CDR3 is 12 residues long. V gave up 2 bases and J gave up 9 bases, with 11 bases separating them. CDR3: CAWSYTTGPQHF. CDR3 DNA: TGTGCCTGGAGTTACACTACTGGGCCCCAGCATTTT.

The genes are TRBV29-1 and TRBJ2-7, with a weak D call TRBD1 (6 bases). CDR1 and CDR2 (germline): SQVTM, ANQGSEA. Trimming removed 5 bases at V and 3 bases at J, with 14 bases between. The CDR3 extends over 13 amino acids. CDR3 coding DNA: TGCAGCGTTTTTGGGGGCAGGGGCTACGAGCAGTACTTC. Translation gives CSVFGGRGYEQYF.

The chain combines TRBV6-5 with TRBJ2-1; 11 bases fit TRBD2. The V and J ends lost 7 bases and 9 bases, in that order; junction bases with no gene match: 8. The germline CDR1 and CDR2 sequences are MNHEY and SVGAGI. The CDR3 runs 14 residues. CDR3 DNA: TGTGCCAGCAAGACTAGCGGGGCGTCTTTTGAGCAGTTCTTC. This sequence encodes CASKTSGASFEQFF.

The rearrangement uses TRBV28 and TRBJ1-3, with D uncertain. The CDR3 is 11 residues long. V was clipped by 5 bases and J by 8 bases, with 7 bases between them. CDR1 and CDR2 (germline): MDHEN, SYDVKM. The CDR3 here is CASSQADTIYF. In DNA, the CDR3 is TGTGCCAGCAGTCAGGCGGACACCATATATTTT. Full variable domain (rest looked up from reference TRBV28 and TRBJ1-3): DVKVTQSSRYLVKRTGEKVFLECVQDMDHENMFWYRQDPGLGLRLIYFSYDVKMKEKGDIPEGYSVSREKKERFSLILESASTNQTSMYLCASSQADTIYFGEGSWLTVV.

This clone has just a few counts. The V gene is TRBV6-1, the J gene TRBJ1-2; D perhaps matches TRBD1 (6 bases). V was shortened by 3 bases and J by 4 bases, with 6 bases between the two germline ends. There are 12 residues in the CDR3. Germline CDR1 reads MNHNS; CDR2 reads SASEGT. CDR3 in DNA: TGTGCCAGCAGTGACAGGGGCTATGGCTACACCTTC. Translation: CASSDRGYGYTF.

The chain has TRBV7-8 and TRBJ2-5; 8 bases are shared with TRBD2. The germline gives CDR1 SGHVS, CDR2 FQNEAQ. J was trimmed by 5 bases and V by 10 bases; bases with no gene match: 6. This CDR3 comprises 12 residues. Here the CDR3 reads CATGTGGETQYF. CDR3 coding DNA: TGTGCCACCGGGACGGGAGGGGAGACCCAGTACTTC.

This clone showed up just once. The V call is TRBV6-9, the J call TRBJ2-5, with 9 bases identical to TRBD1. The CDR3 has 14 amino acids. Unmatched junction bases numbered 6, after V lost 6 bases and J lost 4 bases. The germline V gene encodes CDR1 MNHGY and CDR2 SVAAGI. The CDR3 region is CASRRDRVRETQYF. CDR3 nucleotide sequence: TGTGCCAGCAGACGGGACAGGGTTAGAGAGACCCAGTACTTC.

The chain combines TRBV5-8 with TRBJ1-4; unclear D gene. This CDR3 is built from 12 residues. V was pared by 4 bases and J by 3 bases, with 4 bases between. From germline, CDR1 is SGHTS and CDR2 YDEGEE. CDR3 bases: TGTGCCAGCAGCCTAGCTAATGAAAAACTGTTTTTT. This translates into CASSLANEKLFF.

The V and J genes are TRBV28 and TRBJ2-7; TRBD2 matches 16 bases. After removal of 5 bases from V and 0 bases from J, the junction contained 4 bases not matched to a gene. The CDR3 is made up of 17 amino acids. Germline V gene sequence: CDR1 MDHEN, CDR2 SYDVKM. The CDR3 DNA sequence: TGTGCCAGCAGTCCGGGACTAGCGGGAGGGTTCTCCTACGAGCAGTACTTC. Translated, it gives CASSPGLAGGFSYEQYF. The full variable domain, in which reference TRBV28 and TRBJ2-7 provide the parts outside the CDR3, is DVKVTQSSRYLVKRTGEKVFLECVQDMDHENMFWYRQDPGLGLRLIYFSYDVKMKEKGDIPEGYSVSREKKERFSLILESASTNQTSMYLCASSPGLAGGFSYEQYFGPGTRLTVT.